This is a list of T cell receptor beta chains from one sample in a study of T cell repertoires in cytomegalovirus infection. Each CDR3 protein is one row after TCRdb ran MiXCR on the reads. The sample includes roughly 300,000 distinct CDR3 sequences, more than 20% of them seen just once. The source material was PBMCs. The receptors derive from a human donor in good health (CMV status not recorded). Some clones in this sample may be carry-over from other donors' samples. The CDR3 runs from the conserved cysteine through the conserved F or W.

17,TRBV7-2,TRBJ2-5,CASSLRTSGRGEETQYF
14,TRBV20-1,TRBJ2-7,CSASGHRDKYEQYF
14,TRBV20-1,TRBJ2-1,CSARDRVGYNEQFF
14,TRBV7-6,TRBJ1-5,CASSATGENQPQHF
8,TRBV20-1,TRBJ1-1,CSASWAFF
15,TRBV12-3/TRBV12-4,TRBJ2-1,CASSLVQGAVNEQFF
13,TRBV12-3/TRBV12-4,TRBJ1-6,CASSLREMSPLHF
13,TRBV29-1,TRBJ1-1,CSVTEQGNTEAFF
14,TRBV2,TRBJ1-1,CASSEGRRNTEAFF
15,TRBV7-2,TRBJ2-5,CASSLRTGREETQYF
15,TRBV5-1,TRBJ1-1,CASSLGTGGLSEAFF
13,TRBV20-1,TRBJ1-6,CSARRGDNSPLHF
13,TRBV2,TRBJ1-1,CASGRELNTEAFF
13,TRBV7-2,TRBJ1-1,CASSSEGDTEAFF
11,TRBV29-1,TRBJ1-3,CSVLRGNTIYF
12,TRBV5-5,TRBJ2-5,CASSAWTETQYF
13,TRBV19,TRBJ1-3,CASGRQSPNTIYF
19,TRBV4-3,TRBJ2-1,CASSQGEGFSQMGSNEQFF
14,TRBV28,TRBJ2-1,CASSPSGRTDEQFF
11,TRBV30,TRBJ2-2,CAWSRAGELFF
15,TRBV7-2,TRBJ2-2,CASSQGLAGNGELFF
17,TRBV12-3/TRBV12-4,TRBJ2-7,CASSLFTGGGGPYEQYF
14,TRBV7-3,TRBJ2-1,CASRAGGASNEQFF
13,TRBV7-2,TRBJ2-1,CASSLTSLYEQFF
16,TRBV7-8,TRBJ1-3,CASSLASGYSGNTIYF
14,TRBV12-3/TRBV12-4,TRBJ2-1,CASTPGAGYNEQFF
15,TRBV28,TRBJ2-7,CASSPQTRGLGEQYF
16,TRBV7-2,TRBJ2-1,CASSLQTGSSYNEQFF
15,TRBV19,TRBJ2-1,CASSMTGLAGGEQFF
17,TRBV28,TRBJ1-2,CASSPPGQSEANYGYTF
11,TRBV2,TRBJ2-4,CASRDGNIQYF
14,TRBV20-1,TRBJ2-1,CSAERLAAYNEQFF
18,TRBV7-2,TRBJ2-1,CASSLSYPGDTSVNEQFF
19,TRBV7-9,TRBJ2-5,CASSLAGRLAGGRGETQYF
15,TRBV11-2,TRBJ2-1,CASSPGTGWTNEQFF
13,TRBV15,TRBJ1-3,CATSRDSGNTIYF
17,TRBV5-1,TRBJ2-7,CASSSSPTGGSSYEQYF
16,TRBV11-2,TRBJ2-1,CASSSRLAGKYNEQFF
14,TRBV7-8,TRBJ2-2,CASRSTSNTGELFF
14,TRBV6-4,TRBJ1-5,CASRGQYFNQPQHF
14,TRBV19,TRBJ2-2,CASSTTGVTGELFF
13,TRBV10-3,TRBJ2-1,CAIRPPGPSEQFF
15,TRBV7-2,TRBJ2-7,CASSDLRRDSYEQYF
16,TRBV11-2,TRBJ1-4,CASSFDIGATNEKLFF
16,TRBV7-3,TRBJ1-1,CASSLSGGPLNTEAFF
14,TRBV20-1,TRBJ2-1,CSASRRSSGNEQFF
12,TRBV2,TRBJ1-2,CASSEERYGYTF
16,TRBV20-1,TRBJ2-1,CSATSRGSGIYNEQFF